Listed below are T cell receptor beta chains from one sample, sequenced in a study of early T cells in non-severe SARS-CoV-2 infection. TCRdb ran MiXCR on the 5' RACE reads and lists one entry per CDR3 protein. The sample has 40,000 to 60,000 distinct CDR3 sequences; approximately 6% are singletons. Sequencing was performed on whole blood, taken at baseline. Source of these receptors: an adult who was a healthcare worker with PCR-confirmed SARS-CoV-2 infection or an uninfected control (not recorded which). Both conserved end residues are part of each CDR3. A D gene is named only where the DNA matches it firmly.

TRBV3-1	NA	TRBJ2-7	CASSQTIYEQYF
TRBV29-1	NA	TRBJ1-1	CSVDTEAFF
TRBV19	NA	TRBJ1-5	CASSSNQPQHF
TRBV19	NA	TRBJ2-7	CASSIPHDGQPKSSYEQYF
TRBV12-3/TRBV12-4	NA	TRBJ2-3	CASSSRDTQYF
TRBV5-1	NA	TRBJ2-2	CASSLGGSNTGELFF
TRBV18	NA	TRBJ1-3	CASSPSSGNTIYF
TRBV12-3/TRBV12-4	NA	TRBJ2-5	CASSSQQRPPKETQYF
TRBV9	TRBD1	TRBJ1-2	CASSVDRWTGTRGGYTF
TRBV28	NA	TRBJ1-1	CASSLGTKNTEAFF
TRBV29-1	TRBD1	TRBJ2-3	CSVRTRDRDSTDTQYF
TRBV27	NA	TRBJ2-6	CASSWTLSGANVLTF
TRBV19	TRBD2	TRBJ2-7	CASSIDSGRSYEQYF
TRBV20-1	NA	TRBJ2-3	CSARVQADTQYF
TRBV29-1	TRBD1	TRBJ1-1	CSVARQGAGATEAFF
TRBV6-1	NA	TRBJ1-2	CASSEWQGGLYGYTF
TRBV18	TRBD2	TRBJ2-1	CASSRGLAGERYNEQFF